The 27 T cell receptor beta chains in this list originate from one sample, sequenced in a study of cytomegalovirus exposure and HLA in healthy donors (dated by TCRdb to the late 2010s). Library method: the immunoSEQ multiplex PCR assay. The multiplex PCR relied on a mix of 60 forward primers for TCR Vbeta segments and 13 reverse primers for TCR Jbeta segments. The table was pulled from immuneACCESS by TCRdb, which kept in-frame rearrangements only. Such tables lose some clones; where checked, under half of the loss comes from unresolved V genes, and the rest has no known cause. This sample comprises 150,000 to 200,000 clones, about 85% of them detected only once. Of the sample, roughly 2.1% is held by the ten largest clones. The sequencing sample was made of PBMCs. The receptors were sampled from a man younger than 35 in good health and CMV-seropositive.

The chain joins TRBV4-3 to TRBJ1-5; no clear D gene. The CDR3 spans 14 residues. Germline loops: CDR1 LGHNA, CDR2 YSLEER. The ends were cut back, 1 base at V and 5 bases at J, with 9 bases in the middle. The CDR3 here is CASSQVTVHQPQHF. DNA for the CDR3: TGCGCCAGCAGCCAAGTAACAGTCCATCAGCCCCAGCATTTT.

The chain employs TRBV4-1 and TRBJ2-7; 7 nucleotides align to TRBD1. From germline, CDR1 is MGHRA and CDR2 YSYEKL. Trimming removed 4 bases from V and 0 bases from J; junction bases left unmatched: 12. The CDR3 has 17 amino acids. The CDR3 region is CASSRTGEGGFSYEQYF. The DNA of the CDR3 is TGCGCCAGCAGCCGAACCGGGGAAGGGGGCTTCTCCTACGAGCAGTACTTC.

V gene TRBV2 combines with J gene TRBJ1-5; D unclear. The CDR3 contains 14 residues. V was cut by 2 bases and J by 7 bases, with 12 bases left in between. CDR1 and CDR2 from the germline V gene are SNHLY and FYNNEI. Written as DNA, the CDR3 is TGTGCCAGCAGTGAACAGTCGGGGAACCAGCCCCAGCATTTT. Translated, it gives CASSEQSGNQPQHF. Full variable domain (rest looked up from reference TRBV2 and TRBJ1-5): EPEVTQTPSHQVTQMGQEVILRCVPISNHLYFYWYRQILGQKVEFLVSFYNNEISEKSEIFDDQFSVERPDGSNFTLKIRSTKLEDSAMYFCASSEQSGNQPQHFGDGTRLSIL.

The chain recombines TRBV7-2 with TRBJ1-1; 8 nucleotides match TRBD1. From germline, CDR1 is SGHTA and CDR2 FQGNSA. The trim removed 5 bases at V and 1 base at J, leaving 9 bases unmatched. The CDR3 loop spans 16 amino acids. The CDR3 DNA is TGTGCCAGCAGCCAAGAGTGGGACAGGAGGAACACTGAAGCTTTCTTT. This gives the protein CASSQEWDRRNTEAFF.

The chain has TRBV9 and TRBJ1-2; D is ambiguous. Germline V gene lookup returns CDR1 SGDLS and CDR2 YYNGEE. V gave up 3 bases and J gave up 3 bases, with 18 bases separating them. The CDR3 covers 16 residues. This CDR3 reads CASSESARAGDYGYTF. In nucleotides, the CDR3 is TGTGCCAGCAGCGAGAGTGCGAGGGCGGGAGACTATGGCTACACCTTC.

The rearrangement uses TRBV5-6 and TRBJ1-5; D unclear. V lost 0 bases and J 7 bases, leaving 5 bases between the germline ends. This CDR3 is built from 12 residues. Germline V gene sequence: CDR1 SGHDT, CDR2 YYEEEE. CDR3 sequence (DNA): TGTGCCAGCAGCTTGGCTTCGCAGCCCCAGCATTTT. It specifies CASSLASQPQHF.

V gene TRBV18 combines with J gene TRBJ2-2; TRBD1 agrees at 9 bases. CDR1 KGHSH and CDR2 LQKENI come from the germline V gene. V dropped 0 bases and J dropped 6; count of bases not matched to a gene: 5. The CDR3 runs to 16 residues. The CDR3 region is CASSPPGTGMAGELFF. CDR3 sequence (DNA): TGTGCCAGCTCACCACCCGGGACAGGGATGGCCGGGGAGCTGTTTTTT.

V and J are TRBV4-1 and TRBJ2-1, with TRBD2 identical over 9 bases. J lost 13 bases, V lost 7 bases, and 26 bases had no gene match. This CDR3 has 18 residues. The germline gives CDR1 MGHRA, CDR2 YSYEKL. In DNA, the CDR3 is TGCGCCAGCACCTTAGACTGGGTCAGCGGGGGGCCCGTCCCGCAACAGTTCTTC. It encodes CASTLDWVSGGPVPQQFF.

The CDR3 region is CASSQDIGTGANYGYTF. The DNA for the CDR3 is TGTGCCAGCAGCCAAGATATAGGGACAGGAGCTAACTATGGCTACACCTTC. This rearrangement joins TRBV14 to TRBJ1-2; 8 bases are a match to TRBD1. The CDR3 has 17 amino acids. CDR1 is SGHDN and CDR2 is FVKESK in the germline V gene. The V gene end was trimmed by 0 bases and the J gene end by 0 bases; junction bases not matched to a gene: 6.

V and J are TRBV27 and TRBJ1-6, with D possibly TRBD1 on 6 matching bases. The CDR3 runs to 14 residues. The germline V and J ends were trimmed by 6 bases and 7 bases, with 13 bases remaining between them. Looked up from germline, CDR1 is MNHEY and CDR2 is SMNVEV (reference sequence). The chain's CDR3 is CASSRGQGNSPLHF. The CDR3 DNA is TGTGCCAGCAGCCGGGGACAAGGGAATTCACCCCTCCACTTT.

The V gene is TRBV5-5, the J gene TRBJ1-6; 8 positions match TRBD1. The germline gives CDR1 SGHKS, CDR2 YYEKEE (reference sequence). V was clipped by 2 bases and J by 10 bases; unmatched bases: 8. The CDR3 has 15 residues. The CDR3 protein is CASSFNLDRGSPLHF. The CDR3, as DNA: TGTGCCAGCAGCTTTAACTTAGACAGGGGCTCACCCCTCCACTTT.

This chain links TRBV4-3 with TRBJ1-1; 8 nucleotides agree with TRBD1. There are 16 residues in the CDR3. The V gene's germline CDR1 is LGHNA and CDR2 YSLEER. V trimming: 4 bases; J trimming: 1 base; junction bases outside the gene matches: 8. CDR3 in DNA: TGCGCCAGCAGCCGATCCTCCGGACAGGGGAACACTGAAGCTTTCTTT. The encoded protein is CASSRSSGQGNTEAFF.

The gene calls are TRBV7-6 and TRBJ1-4; D gene uncertain. Per germline, CDR1 SGHVS and CDR2 FNYEAQ. This CDR3 spans 13 amino acids. With 5 bases removed from V and 7 bases from J, the gap between germline ends came to 11 bases. The CDR3 here is CASSRSSFEKLFF. DNA for the CDR3: TGTGCCAGCAGCCGCTCCAGTTTTGAAAAACTGTTTTTT. Using reference TRBV7-6 and TRBJ1-4 for the parts outside the CDR3, the full variable domain is GAGVSQSPRYKVTKRGQDVALRCDPISGHVSLYWYRQALGQGPEFLTYFNYEAQQDKSGLPNDRFSAERPEGSISTLTIQRTEQRDSAMYRCASSRSSFEKLFFGSGTQLSVL.

V is TRBV5-1 and J is TRBJ1-6; a possible D gene is TRBD1 (6 bases). V was cut by 4 bases and J by 10 bases, with 18 bases left in between. Looked up from germline, CDR1 is SGHRS and CDR2 is YFSETQ. The CDR3 sequence is 15 residues long. DNA of the CDR3: TGCGCCAGCAGCCTGGACGGGGGGGCCGGATCACCCCTCCACTTT. Its translation: CASSLDGGAGSPLHF. Combining the CDR3 with reference TRBV5-1 and TRBJ1-6 gives the whole variable domain KAGVTQTPRYLIKTRGQQVTLSCSPISGHRSVSWYQQTPGQGLQFLFEYFSETQRNKGNFPGRFSGRQFSNSRSEMNVSTLELGDSALYLCASSLDGGAGSPLHFGNGTRLTVT.

The CDR3: CSSRQENTEAFF. The CDR3 bases are TGCAGCTCGAGACAGGAGAACACTGAAGCTTTCTTT. This chain connects TRBV29-1 to TRBJ1-1, with D tentatively TRBD1 (6 bases). The CDR3 is 12 residues long. The V gene lost 8 bases and the J gene lost 1 base, with 11 bases spanning the gap. The germline V gene has CDR1 SQVTM and CDR2 ANQGSEA.

The chain couples TRBV19 to TRBJ1-2; D is ambiguous. This CDR3 has 12 amino acids. Germline CDR1 and CDR2: LNHDA and SQIVND (reference sequence). V was cut by 4 bases and J by 12 bases, with 15 bases left in between. CDR3 DNA: TGTGCCAGTAGTACCCAAGGACTTTATAACACCTTC. Residues: CASSTQGLYNTF.

The chain employs TRBV9 and TRBJ2-5, with a possible D match to TRBD1 (5 bases). CDR1 is SGDLS and CDR2 is YYNGEE in the germline V gene. The CDR3 has 15 residues. V shed 0 bases and J shed 1 base, with 10 bases lying between them. This CDR3 reads CASSVGWQGQETQYF. DNA for the CDR3: TGTGCCAGCAGCGTAGGGTGGCAGGGCCAAGAGACCCAGTACTTC.

This clone was picked up a small number of times. The genes are TRBV4-1 and TRBJ2-7, with 10 bases lining up with TRBD1. The length of the CDR3 is 15 residues. V gave up 4 bases and J gave up 6 bases; unmatched junction bases: 9. Germline loops: CDR1 MGHRA, CDR2 YSYEKL. For the CDR3, the DNA is TGCGCCAGCAGCCTCTCCGGGACAGGGGTGTCCGAGCAGTACTTC. Translating gives CASSLSGTGVSEQYF.

J is TRBJ2-7 and V is TRBV19; D is possibly TRBD1 (5 bases). V lost 6 bases, J lost 2 bases, and 11 bases lay in between. The CDR3 is 13 amino acids. The germline CDR1 and CDR2 sequences are LNHDA and SQIVND (reference sequence). CDR3 region: CASRRQGTYEQYF. The CDR3 bases are TGTGCCAGTAGGAGGCAGGGAACCTACGAGCAGTACTTC.

The V call is TRBV7-2, the J call TRBJ1-1, with 8 bases matching TRBD1. The CDR3 is 14 residues long. Germline-derived CDR1 and CDR2 are SGHTA and FQGNSA. Trimming at V came to 5 bases and at J to 7 bases, leaving 9 bases not matched to a gene. The CDR3 protein is CASSANRGGNEAFF. The CDR3 region has the DNA TGTGCCAGCAGCGCCAACAGGGGGGGAAATGAAGCTTTCTTT.

The chain links TRBV9 to TRBJ2-5; 13 nucleotides match TRBD2. In germline, CDR1 is SGDLS, CDR2 YYNGEE. The trim removed 2 bases at V and 5 bases at J, leaving 6 bases unmatched. The CDR3 is 16 residues long. CDR3 amino acids: CASSVGTSGARETQYF. CDR3 in DNA: TGTGCCAGCAGCGTGGGGACTAGCGGGGCTCGGGAGACCCAGTACTTC.

This clone came up many times. The CDR3 loop reads CASRVTPQGSALHF. DNA for the CDR3: TGTGCCAGCAGAGTAACCCCTCAGGGATCGGCCCTCCACTTT. The J gene is TRBJ1-6, the V gene TRBV6-1, with TRBD1 as a possible D gene (5 bases). CDR3 length equals 14 residues. From germline, CDR1 is MNHNS and CDR2 SASEGT. The V gene lost 6 bases and the J gene lost 14 bases, with 20 bases spanning the gap.

This rearrangement joins TRBV7-6 to TRBJ1-1; no firm D call. Germline V gives CDR1 SGHVS, CDR2 FNYEAQ. The CDR3 runs 14 residues. The V and J ends lost 0 bases and 5 bases respectively, with 10 bases between them. The CDR3 nucleotides read TGTGCCAGCAGCTTAGCGCGGGTCGGAACTGAAGCTTTCTTT. This encodes CASSLARVGTEAFF.

The rearrangement links TRBV18 to TRBJ2-2; D gene unclear. Germline CDR1 reads KGHSH; CDR2 reads LQKENI. The ends were cut back, 5 bases at V and 6 bases at J, with 7 bases in the middle. The CDR3 sequence is 12 residues long. The CDR3 DNA sequence: TGTGCCAGCTCAATCCGTTCCGGGGAGCTGTTTTTT. It codes for CASSIRSGELFF.

The chain uses TRBV7-9 and TRBJ1-3, with a weak D call TRBD1 (5 bases). This CDR3 spans 16 amino acids. Trimming took 5 bases from V and 0 from J, leaving 14 bases between them. In germline, CDR1 is SEHNR, CDR2 FQNEAQ (reference sequence). The CDR3 sequence is CASSPTEIYSGNTIYF. In nucleotides, the CDR3 is TGTGCCAGCAGCCCGACAGAAATTTACTCTGGAAACACCATATATTTT.

This clone showed up just once. The chain joins TRBV11-2 to TRBJ2-3; TRBD2 aligns across 7 bases. The CDR3 sequence is 19 residues long. Germline CDR1 is SGHAT and CDR2 is FQNNGV. With V trimmed by 5 bases and J by 2 bases, 19 bases remained unmatched. The CDR3 here is CASSTSSLLAGGFTDTQYF. In nucleotides, the CDR3 is TGTGCCAGCAGCACCAGTTCTCTTTTAGCGGGCGGATTCACAGATACGCAGTATTTT.

This chain links TRBV5-1 with TRBJ1-1; 11 bases fit TRBD1. There are 14 residues in the CDR3. V shed 2 bases and J 6 bases; nucleotides not matched to a gene: 3. Germline V gene data show CDR1 as SGHRS and CDR2 as YFSETQ. CDR3 coding DNA: TGCGCCAGCAGCTTCCGGGACAGGGGGTCTGAAGCTTTCTTT. Protein sequence: CASSFRDRGSEAFF.